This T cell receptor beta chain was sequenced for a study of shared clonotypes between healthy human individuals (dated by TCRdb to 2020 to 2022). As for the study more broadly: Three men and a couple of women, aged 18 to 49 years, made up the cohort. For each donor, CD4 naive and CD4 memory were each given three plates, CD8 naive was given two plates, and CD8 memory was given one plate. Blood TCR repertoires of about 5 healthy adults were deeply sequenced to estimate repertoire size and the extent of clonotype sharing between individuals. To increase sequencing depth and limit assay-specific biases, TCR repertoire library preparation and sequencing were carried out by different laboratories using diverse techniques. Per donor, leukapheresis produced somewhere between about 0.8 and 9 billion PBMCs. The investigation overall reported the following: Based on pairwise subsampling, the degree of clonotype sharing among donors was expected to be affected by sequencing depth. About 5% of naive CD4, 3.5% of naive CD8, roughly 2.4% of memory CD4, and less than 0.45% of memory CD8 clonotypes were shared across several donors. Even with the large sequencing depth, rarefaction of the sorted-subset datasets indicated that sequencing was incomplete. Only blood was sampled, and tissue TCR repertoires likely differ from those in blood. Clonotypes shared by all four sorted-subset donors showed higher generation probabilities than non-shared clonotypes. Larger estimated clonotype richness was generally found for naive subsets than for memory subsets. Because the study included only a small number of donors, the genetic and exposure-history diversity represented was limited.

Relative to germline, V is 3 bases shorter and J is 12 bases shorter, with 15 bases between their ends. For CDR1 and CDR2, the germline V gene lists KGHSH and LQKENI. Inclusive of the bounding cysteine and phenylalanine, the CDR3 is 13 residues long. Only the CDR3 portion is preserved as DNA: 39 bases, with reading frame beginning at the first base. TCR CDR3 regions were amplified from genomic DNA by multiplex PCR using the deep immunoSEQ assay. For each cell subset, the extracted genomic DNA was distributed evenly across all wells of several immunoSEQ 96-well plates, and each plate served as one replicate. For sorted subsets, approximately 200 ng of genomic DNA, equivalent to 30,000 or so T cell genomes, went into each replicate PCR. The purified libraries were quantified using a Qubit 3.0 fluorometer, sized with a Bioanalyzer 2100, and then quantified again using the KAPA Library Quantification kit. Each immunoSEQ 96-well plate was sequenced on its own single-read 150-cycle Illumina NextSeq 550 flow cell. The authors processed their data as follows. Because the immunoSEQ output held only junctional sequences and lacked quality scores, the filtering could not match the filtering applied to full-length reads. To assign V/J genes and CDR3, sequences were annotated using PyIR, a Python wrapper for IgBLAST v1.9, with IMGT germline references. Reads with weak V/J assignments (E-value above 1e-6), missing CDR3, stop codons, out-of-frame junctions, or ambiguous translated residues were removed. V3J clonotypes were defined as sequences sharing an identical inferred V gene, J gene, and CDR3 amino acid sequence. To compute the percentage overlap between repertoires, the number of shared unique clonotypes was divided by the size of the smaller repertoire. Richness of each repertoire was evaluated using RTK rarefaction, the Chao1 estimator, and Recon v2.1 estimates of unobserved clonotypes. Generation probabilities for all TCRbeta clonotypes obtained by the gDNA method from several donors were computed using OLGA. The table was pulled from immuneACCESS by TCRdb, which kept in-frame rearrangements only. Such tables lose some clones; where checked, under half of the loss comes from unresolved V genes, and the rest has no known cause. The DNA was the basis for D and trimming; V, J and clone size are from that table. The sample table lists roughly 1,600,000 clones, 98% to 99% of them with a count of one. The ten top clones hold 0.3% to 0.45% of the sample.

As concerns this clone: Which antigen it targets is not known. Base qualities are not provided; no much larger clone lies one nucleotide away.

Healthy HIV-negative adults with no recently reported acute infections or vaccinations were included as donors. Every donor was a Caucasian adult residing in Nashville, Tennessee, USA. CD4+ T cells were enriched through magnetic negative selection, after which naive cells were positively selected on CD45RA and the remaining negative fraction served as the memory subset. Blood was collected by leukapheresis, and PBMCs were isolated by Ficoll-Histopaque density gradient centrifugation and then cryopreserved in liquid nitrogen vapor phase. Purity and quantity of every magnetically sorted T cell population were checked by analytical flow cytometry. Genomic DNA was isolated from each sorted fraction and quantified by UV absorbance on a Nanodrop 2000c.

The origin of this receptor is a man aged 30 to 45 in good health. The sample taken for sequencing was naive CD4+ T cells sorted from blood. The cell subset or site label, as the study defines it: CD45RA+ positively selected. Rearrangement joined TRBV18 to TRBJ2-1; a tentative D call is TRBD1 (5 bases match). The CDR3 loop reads CASSPEDKVVQFF. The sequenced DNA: TGTGCCAGCTCACCCGAGGACAAGGTCGTGCAGTTCTTC.